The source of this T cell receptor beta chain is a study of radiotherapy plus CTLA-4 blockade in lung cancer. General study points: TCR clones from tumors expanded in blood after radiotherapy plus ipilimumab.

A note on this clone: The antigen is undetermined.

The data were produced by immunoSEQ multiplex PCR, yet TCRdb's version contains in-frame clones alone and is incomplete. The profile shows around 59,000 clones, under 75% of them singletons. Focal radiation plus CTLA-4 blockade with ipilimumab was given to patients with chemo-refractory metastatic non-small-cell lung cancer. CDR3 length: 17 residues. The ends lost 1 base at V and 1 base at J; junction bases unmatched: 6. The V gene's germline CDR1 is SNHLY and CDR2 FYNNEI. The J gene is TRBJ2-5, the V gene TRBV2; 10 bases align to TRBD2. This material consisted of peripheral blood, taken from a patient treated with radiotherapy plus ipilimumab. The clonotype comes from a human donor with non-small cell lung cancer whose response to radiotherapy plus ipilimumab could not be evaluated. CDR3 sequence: CASSEGWTSGSQETQYF. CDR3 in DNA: TGTGCCAGCAGTGAAGGGTGGACTAGCGGTTCCCAAGAGACCCAGTACTTC.